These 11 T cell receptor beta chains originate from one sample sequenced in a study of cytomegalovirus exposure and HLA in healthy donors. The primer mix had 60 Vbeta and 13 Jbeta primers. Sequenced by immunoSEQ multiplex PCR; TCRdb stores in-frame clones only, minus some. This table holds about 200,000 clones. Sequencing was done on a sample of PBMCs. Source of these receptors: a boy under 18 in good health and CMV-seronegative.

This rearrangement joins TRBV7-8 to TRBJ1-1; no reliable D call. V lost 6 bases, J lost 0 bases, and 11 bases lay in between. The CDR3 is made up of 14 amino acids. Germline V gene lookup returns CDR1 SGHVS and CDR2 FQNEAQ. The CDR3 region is CASSFSPVNTEAFF. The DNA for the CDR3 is TGTGCCAGCAGTTTTTCCCCAGTGAACACTGAAGCTTTCTTT.

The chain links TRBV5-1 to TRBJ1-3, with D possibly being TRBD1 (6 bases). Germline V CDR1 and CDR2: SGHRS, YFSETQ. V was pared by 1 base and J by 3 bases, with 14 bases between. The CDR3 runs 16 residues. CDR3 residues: CASSLLEQGYGNTIYF. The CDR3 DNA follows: TGCGCCAGCAGCTTGCTAGAACAGGGATATGGAAACACCATATATTTT.

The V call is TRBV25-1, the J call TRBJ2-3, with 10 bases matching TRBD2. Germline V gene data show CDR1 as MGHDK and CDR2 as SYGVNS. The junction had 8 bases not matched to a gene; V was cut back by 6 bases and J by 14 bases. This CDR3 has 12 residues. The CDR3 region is CASRNSGGTLYF. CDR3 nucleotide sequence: TGTGCCAGCAGAAATAGCGGGGGGACACTGTATTTT. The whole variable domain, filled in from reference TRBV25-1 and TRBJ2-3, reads EADIYQTPRYLVIGTGKKITLECSQTMGHDKMYWYQQDPGMELHLIHYSYGVNSTEKGDLSSESTVSRIRTEHFPLTLESARPSHTSQYLCASRNSGGTLYFGPGTRLTVL.

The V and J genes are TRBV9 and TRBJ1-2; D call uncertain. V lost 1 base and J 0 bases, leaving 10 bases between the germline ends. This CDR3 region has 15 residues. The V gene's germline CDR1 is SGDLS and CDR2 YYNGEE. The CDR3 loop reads CASSVNPQANYGYTF. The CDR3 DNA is TGTGCCAGCAGCGTAAATCCCCAGGCTAACTATGGCTACACCTTC.

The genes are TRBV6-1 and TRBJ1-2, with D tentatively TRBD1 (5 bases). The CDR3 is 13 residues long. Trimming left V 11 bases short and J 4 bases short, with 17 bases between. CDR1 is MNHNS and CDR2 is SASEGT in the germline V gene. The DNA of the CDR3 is TGTGCCGGCCTCGGAGGGGCCATCTATGGCTACACCTTC. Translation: CAGLGGAIYGYTF.

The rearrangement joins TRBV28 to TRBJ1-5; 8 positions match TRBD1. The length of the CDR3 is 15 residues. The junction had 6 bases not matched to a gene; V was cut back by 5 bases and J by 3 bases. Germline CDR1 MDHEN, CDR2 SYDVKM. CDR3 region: CASSTGGATNQPQHF. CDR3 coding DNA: TGTGCCAGCAGTACAGGGGGGGCCACCAATCAGCCCCAGCATTTT.

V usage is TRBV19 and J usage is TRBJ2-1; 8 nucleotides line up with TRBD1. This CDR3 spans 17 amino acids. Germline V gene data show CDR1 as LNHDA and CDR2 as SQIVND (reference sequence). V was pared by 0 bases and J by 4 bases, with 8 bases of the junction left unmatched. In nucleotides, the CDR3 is TGTGCCAGTAGTATAGATTGGCAGGGGGCGGGGTACAATGAGCAGTTCTTC. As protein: CASSIDWQGAGYNEQFF.

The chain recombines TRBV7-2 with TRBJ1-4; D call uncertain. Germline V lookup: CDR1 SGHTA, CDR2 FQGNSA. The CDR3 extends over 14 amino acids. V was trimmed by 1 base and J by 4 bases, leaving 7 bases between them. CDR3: CASSLGAINEKLFF. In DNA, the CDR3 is TGTGCCAGCAGCTTAGGGGCCATTAATGAAAAACTGTTTTTT.

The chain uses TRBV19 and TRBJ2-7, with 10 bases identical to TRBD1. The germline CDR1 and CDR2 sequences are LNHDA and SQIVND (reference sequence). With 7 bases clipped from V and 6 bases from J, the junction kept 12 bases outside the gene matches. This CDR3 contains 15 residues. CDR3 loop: CASMGAGQGYGEQYF. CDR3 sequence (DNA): TGTGCCAGTATGGGGGCGGGACAGGGGTACGGCGAGCAGTACTTC.

CDR3 region: CASSPRDSPPEQYF. The DNA of the CDR3 is TGTGCCAGCAGCCCCCGGGACAGTCCTCCGGAGCAGTACTTC. The chain carries TRBV7-6 and TRBJ2-7, with 7 positions matching TRBD1. The V gene end was trimmed by 5 bases and the J gene end by 7 bases; junction bases not matched to a gene: 11. The CDR3 is 14 residues long. Germline CDR1 and CDR2: SGHVS and FNYEAQ. Full variable domain (missing parts from reference TRBV7-6 and TRBJ2-7): GAGVSQSPRYKVTKRGQDVALRCDPISGHVSLYWYRQALGQGPEFLTYFNYEAQQDKSGLPNDRFSAERPEGSISTLTIQRTEQRDSAMYRCASSPRDSPPEQYFGPGTRLTVT.

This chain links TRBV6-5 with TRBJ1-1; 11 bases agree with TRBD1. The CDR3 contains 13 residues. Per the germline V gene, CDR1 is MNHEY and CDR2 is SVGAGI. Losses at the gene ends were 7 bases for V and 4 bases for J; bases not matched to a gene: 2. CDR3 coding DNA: TGTGCCAGCAAGGGGACAGGGGGCACTGAAGCTTTCTTT. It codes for CASKGTGGTEAFF.